These T cell receptor beta chains were read from a single sample in a study of PD-1 blockade in classical Hodgkin lymphoma. The protocol was immunoSEQ multiplex PCR, while the TCRdb copy is restricted to in-frame clones and leaves out a portion. This sample has 70,000 or so clones, with roughly 92% found just once. The sample was peripheral blood mononuclear cells (PBMCs). Receptor source: a human donor with classical Hodgkin lymphoma. Each CDR3 is given with its conserved first and last residue. A D gene is named only where the DNA matches it firmly. Size is omitted from some rows. Given values are once, few, many or a class for expanded clones.

J gene: TRBJ2-2; D gene: TRBD1; V gene: TRBV18; clone size: NA; CDR3 protein: CASSPDQDRVNTGELFF; CDR3 DNA: TGTGCCAGCTCACCGGATCAAGACAGGGTGAACACCGGGGAGCTGTTTTTT
J gene: TRBJ2-3; D gene: NA; V gene: TRBV19; clone size: NA; CDR3 protein: CASSSGGIGPTDTQYF; CDR3 DNA: TGTGCCAGTAGTAGCGGAGGTATAGGGCCCACAGATACGCAGTATTTT
J gene: TRBJ1-2; D gene: TRBD1; V gene: TRBV28; clone size: NA; CDR3 protein: CASSLLALRDRGKKYGYTF; CDR3 DNA: TGTGCCAGCAGTTTACTCGCCCTTCGGGACAGGGGCAAGAAATATGGCTACACCTTC
J gene: TRBJ1-1; D gene: TRBD1; V gene: TRBV9; clone size: NA; CDR3 protein: CASSEHTGEAFF; CDR3 DNA: TGTGCCAGCAGCGAACATACAGGGGAGGCTTTCTTT
J gene: TRBJ1-5; D gene: NA; V gene: TRBV5-8; clone size: NA; CDR3 protein: CASSLVGGPNQPQHF; CDR3 DNA: TGTGCCAGCAGCTTGGTAGGGGGACCCAATCAGCCCCAGCATTTT
J gene: TRBJ2-3; D gene: NA; V gene: TRBV7-3; clone size: NA; CDR3 protein: CASSSADTQYF; CDR3 DNA: TGTGCCAGCAGCTCCGCAGATACGCAGTATTTT
J gene: TRBJ2-3; D gene: NA; V gene: TRBV6-5; clone size: NA; CDR3 protein: CASRPRGAGDTQYF; CDR3 DNA: TGTGCCAGCAGACCACGAGGGGCGGGTGATACGCAGTATTTT
J gene: TRBJ1-4; D gene: NA; V gene: TRBV27; clone size: NA; CDR3 protein: CASSRDRAATNEKLFF; CDR3 DNA: TGTGCCAGCAGTCGAGACAGAGCCGCAACTAATGAAAAACTGTTTTTT
J gene: TRBJ2-7; D gene: TRBD2; V gene: TRBV18; clone size: NA; CDR3 protein: CASSGLAGTYEQYF; CDR3 DNA: TGTGCCAGCTCAGGATTAGCGGGGACCTACGAGCAGTACTTC
J gene: TRBJ2-2; D gene: NA; V gene: TRBV11-2; clone size: NA; CDR3 protein: CASSLGRTALGELFF; CDR3 DNA: TGTGCCAGCAGCTTAGGCCGGACAGCACTCGGGGAGCTGTTTTTT
J gene: TRBJ2-1; D gene: TRBD2; V gene: TRBV5-1; clone size: NA; CDR3 protein: CASRALAGATNEQFF; CDR3 DNA: TGCGCCTCTCGGGCGTTAGCGGGAGCAACGAATGAGCAGTTCTTC
J gene: TRBJ1-1; D gene: NA; V gene: TRBV7-9; clone size: NA; CDR3 protein: CASSFGPLRTEAFF; CDR3 DNA: TGTGCCAGCAGCTTCGGGCCATTGAGGACTGAAGCTTTCTTT
J gene: TRBJ2-2; D gene: NA; V gene: TRBV5-1; clone size: NA; CDR3 protein: CASSLAIAAANTGELFF; CDR3 DNA: TGCGCCAGCAGCTTGGCCATAGCGGCGGCGAACACCGGGGAGCTGTTTTTT
J gene: TRBJ1-4; D gene: NA; V gene: TRBV7-8; clone size: NA; CDR3 protein: CASSRRVVDEKLFF; CDR3 DNA: TGTGCCAGCAGCCGTCGGGTGGTAGATGAAAAACTGTTTTTT
J gene: TRBJ2-3; D gene: TRBD1; V gene: TRBV4-1; clone size: NA; CDR3 protein: CASSQGIGTGEDTQYF; CDR3 DNA: TGCGCCAGCAGCCAAGGAATCGGGACAGGGGAAGATACGCAGTATTTT
J gene: TRBJ2-3; D gene: NA; V gene: TRBV4-2; clone size: few; CDR3 protein: CASSQDGTDTQYF; CDR3 DNA: TGTGCCAGCAGCCAAGATGGAACAGATACGCAGTATTTT
J gene: TRBJ1-2; D gene: NA; V gene: TRBV30; clone size: NA; CDR3 protein: CACSDPGQTYGYTF; CDR3 DNA: TGTGCCTGTTCTGATCCGGGACAAACCTATGGCTACACCTTC
J gene: TRBJ1-5; D gene: TRBD1; V gene: TRBV25-1; clone size: NA; CDR3 protein: CASSEGQASNQPQHF; CDR3 DNA: TGTGCCAGCAGTGAGGGACAGGCTAGCAATCAGCCCCAGCATTTT
J gene: TRBJ2-1; D gene: NA; V gene: TRBV15; clone size: NA; CDR3 protein: CATSREGSGSYNEQFF; CDR3 DNA: TGTGCCACCAGCAGAGAAGGGAGCGGGTCCTACAATGAGCAGTTCTTC
J gene: TRBJ1-5; D gene: TRBD1; V gene: TRBV30; clone size: NA; CDR3 protein: CAWSPPDRDLSNQPQHF; CDR3 DNA: TGTGCCTGGAGTCCCCCCGACAGGGACCTTAGCAATCAGCCCCAGCATTTT
J gene: TRBJ1-4; D gene: NA; V gene: TRBV28; clone size: NA; CDR3 protein: CASSSPSGGSGEKLFF; CDR3 DNA: TGTGCCAGCAGTTCCCCGAGTGGAGGGAGTGGTGAAAAACTGTTTTTT
J gene: TRBJ1-1; D gene: TRBD1; V gene: TRBV27; clone size: NA; CDR3 protein: CASSTQPGQGGTEAFF; CDR3 DNA: TGTGCCAGCAGTACACAACCGGGACAGGGGGGGACTGAAGCTTTCTTT
J gene: TRBJ1-1; D gene: NA; V gene: TRBV5-1; clone size: NA; CDR3 protein: CASRAGLNTEAFF; CDR3 DNA: TGCGCCAGCAGGGCCGGACTGAACACTGAAGCTTTCTTT
J gene: TRBJ2-5; D gene: NA; V gene: TRBV2; clone size: NA; CDR3 protein: CASRLQEQETQYF; CDR3 DNA: TGTGCCAGCAGGTTACAGGAACAAGAGACCCAGTACTTC
J gene: TRBJ2-1; D gene: NA; V gene: TRBV23-1; clone size: NA; CDR3 protein: CASSQSIDRSSYNEQFF; CDR3 DNA: TGCGCCAGCAGTCAATCGATCGACCGTAGCTCCTACAATGAGCAGTTCTTC
J gene: TRBJ1-1; D gene: NA; V gene: TRBV4-1; clone size: NA; CDR3 protein: CASSQDLGRQAFF; CDR3 DNA: TGCGCCAGCAGCCAAGATTTAGGCAGACAGGCTTTCTTT
J gene: TRBJ2-3; D gene: TRBD2; V gene: TRBV11-2; clone size: once; CDR3 protein: CASSARTSGRNTQYF; CDR3 DNA: TGTGCCAGCAGCGCCCGGACTAGCGGGAGAAATACGCAGTATTTT
J gene: TRBJ1-3; D gene: TRBD1; V gene: TRBV5-1; clone size: NA; CDR3 protein: CASSLGGQIGNTIYF; CDR3 DNA: TGCGCCAGCAGCTTAGGGGGACAGATTGGAAACACCATATATTTT
J gene: TRBJ2-7; D gene: NA; V gene: TRBV18; clone size: NA; CDR3 protein: CASSRVGQLSYEQYF; CDR3 DNA: TGTGCCAGCTCAAGGGTAGGCCAGCTATCCTACGAGCAGTACTTC
J gene: TRBJ2-3; D gene: NA; V gene: TRBV9; clone size: medium-sized; CDR3 protein: CASSVSLALDTQYF; CDR3 DNA: TGTGCCAGCAGCGTAAGCCTCGCACTGGATACGCAGTATTTT
J gene: TRBJ2-7; D gene: TRBD2; V gene: TRBV5-6; clone size: NA; CDR3 protein: CASSVLAGGPSYEQYF; CDR3 DNA: TGTGCCAGCAGCGTTTTAGCGGGAGGGCCTTCCTACGAGCAGTACTTC
J gene: TRBJ2-7; D gene: NA; V gene: TRBV28; clone size: NA; CDR3 protein: CASNNFYEQYF; CDR3 DNA: TGTGCCAGCAATAACTTTTACGAGCAGTACTTC
J gene: TRBJ1-5; D gene: NA; V gene: TRBV27; clone size: NA; CDR3 protein: CASSFGGGYNQPQHF; CDR3 DNA: TGTGCCAGCAGTTTTGGTGGGGGCTACAATCAGCCCCAGCATTTT
J gene: TRBJ1-5; D gene: TRBD1; V gene: TRBV6-6; clone size: few; CDR3 protein: CASRTGEGGNQPQHF; CDR3 DNA: TGTGCCAGCAGAACAGGGGAGGGAGGCAATCAGCCCCAGCATTTT
J gene: TRBJ1-1; D gene: NA; V gene: TRBV2; clone size: NA; CDR3 protein: CASSVRSGDHTEAFF; CDR3 DNA: TGTGCCAGCAGTGTCAGGTCAGGGGACCACACTGAAGCTTTCTTT